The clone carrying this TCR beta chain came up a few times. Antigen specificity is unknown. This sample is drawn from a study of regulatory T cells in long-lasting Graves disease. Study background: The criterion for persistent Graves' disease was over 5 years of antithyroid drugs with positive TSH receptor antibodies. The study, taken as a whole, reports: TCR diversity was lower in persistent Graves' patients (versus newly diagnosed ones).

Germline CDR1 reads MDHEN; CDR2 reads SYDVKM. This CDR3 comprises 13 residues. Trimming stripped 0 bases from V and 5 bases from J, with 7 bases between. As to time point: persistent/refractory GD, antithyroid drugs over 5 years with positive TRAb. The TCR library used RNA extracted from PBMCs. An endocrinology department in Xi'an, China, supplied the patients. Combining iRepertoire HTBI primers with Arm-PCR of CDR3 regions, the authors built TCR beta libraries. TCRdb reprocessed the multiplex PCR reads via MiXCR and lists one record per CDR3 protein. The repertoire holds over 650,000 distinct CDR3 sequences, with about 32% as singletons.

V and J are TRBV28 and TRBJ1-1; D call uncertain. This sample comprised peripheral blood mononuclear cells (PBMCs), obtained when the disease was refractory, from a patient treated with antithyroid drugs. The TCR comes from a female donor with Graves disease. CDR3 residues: CASSLWAATEAFF. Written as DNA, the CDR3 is TGTGCCAGCAGTTTATGGGCAGCTACTGAAGCTTTCTTT.